Listed below are T cell receptor beta chains from one sample, sequenced in a study of spatial heterogeneity in lung cancer. TCRdb reprocessed the 5' RACE reads with MiXCR, giving one entry per CDR3 protein. In the table there are several thousand distinct CDR3 sequences, approximately 24% of which are singletons. The sample consisted of PBMCs, taken at follow-up. The receptors shown here come from a male donor with early-stage non-small cell lung cancer. CDR3s include the opening cysteine and the closing phenylalanine or tryptophan. The D gene is left open where the match is weak. Clone size is stated in some rows and not others, as once, few, many or a class when expanded.

TRBV6-5,TRBD2,TRBJ2-5,NA,TGTGCCAGCAGCCGACAGACTCCGGGACTAGGAGAGACCCAGTACTTC,CASSRQTPGLGETQYF
TRBV18,TRBD2,TRBJ2-7,NA,TGTGCCAGCTCACCGGGGGGGAGCGAGCAGTACTTC,CASSPGGSEQYF
TRBV20-1,NA,TRBJ2-3,NA,TGCAGTGCTAGAGTCGGAGATACGCAGTATTTT,CSARVGDTQYF
TRBV7-9,NA,TRBJ1-2,NA,TGTGCCAGTTCGGCATTGATGAGAATGAGATCTTCCTATGGCTACACCTTC,CASSALMRMRSSYGYTF
TRBV6-5,NA,TRBJ2-2,few,TGTGCCAGCAGTTACCGCGTGAATTCCGCGAACACCGGGGAGCTGTTTTTT,CASSYRVNSANTGELFF
TRBV7-9,TRBD2,TRBJ2-3,NA,TGTGCCAGCACAGGCGGGCTAGCGGGAACTTCTAGCACAGATACGCAGTATTTT,CASTGGLAGTSSTDTQYF
TRBV6-5,TRBD1,TRBJ2-5,NA,TGTGCCAGCAGTTATTGGTCAGGGGGTTATGGGACCCAGTACTTC,CASSYWSGGYGTQYF
TRBV28,TRBD2,TRBJ2-2,many,TGTGCCAGCCGGTTAATTACTAGCGGGAGTCCCGGGGAGCTGTTTTTT,CASRLITSGSPGELFF
TRBV6-5,TRBD1,TRBJ2-1,NA,TGTGCCAGCAGAACTCTACAGGGGTCCTACAATGAGCAGTTCTTC,CASRTLQGSYNEQFF
TRBV7-2,NA,TRBJ1-5,NA,TGTGCCAGCAGCCAAGAGCTAAATCAGCCCCAGCATTTT,CASSQELNQPQHF
TRBV5-1,TRBD1,TRBJ2-5,medium-sized,TGCGCCAGCAGCTTGGGGCTTCGGACAGGGGGGCAAGAGACCCAGTACTTC,CASSLGLRTGGQETQYF
TRBV7-2,NA,TRBJ1-6,medium-sized,TGTGCCAGCAGCTTAGCTCTGTATTCACCCCTCCACTTT,CASSLALYSPLHF
TRBV11-1,NA,TRBJ2-5,NA,TGTGCCAGCAGTAGGGGGCTAGCGGAAGAGACCCAGTACTTC,CASSRGLAEETQYF
TRBV20-1,NA,TRBJ2-7,few,TGCAGTGCGGAGAACATCCAATTAGGGAGCTCCTACGAGCAGTACTTC,CSAENIQLGSSYEQYF
TRBV3-1,NA,TRBJ1-5,large,TGTGCCAGCAGCCCGAATTGGCGGAGGGGCCTCAATCAGCCCCAGCATTTT,CASSPNWRRGLNQPQHF
TRBV29-1,NA,TRBJ2-7,medium-sized,TGCAGCGTTCAATGGAACTCCTACGAGCAGTACTTC,CSVQWNSYEQYF
TRBV19,NA,TRBJ2-5,medium-sized,TGTGCCAGTAAGTCTCTCAGCCAAGAGACCCAGTACTTC,CASKSLSQETQYF
TRBV4-2,NA,TRBJ1-4,NA,TGTGTCAGCAGCCAAGATATGACAGCTAATGAAAAACTGTTTTTT,CVSSQDMTANEKLFF
TRBV7-9,TRBD2,TRBJ2-7,medium-sized,TGTGCCAGCAGCTTGCCCCGGCGGGAGGAAGGGTACGAGCAGTACTTC,CASSLPRREEGYEQYF
TRBV7-2,TRBD2,TRBJ2-1,NA,TGTGCCAGCAGCTCAGGCGGGGGGGCTTACAATGAGCAGTTCTTC,CASSSGGGAYNEQFF
TRBV6-6,NA,TRBJ2-1,NA,TGTGCCAGCAGTCCAAACGCCGGCCTTGACACGTTCTTC,CASSPNAGLDTFF
TRBV20-1,NA,TRBJ2-2,NA,TGCAGTGCTAGATCCTCGACTGGGAACACCGGGGAGCTGTTTTTT,CSARSSTGNTGELFF
TRBV2,NA,TRBJ1-5,NA,TGTGCCAGCAGTGAAGAGGGGGTGAGCAATCAGCCCCAGCATTTT,CASSEEGVSNQPQHF
TRBV12-3/TRBV12-4,NA,TRBJ2-1,NA,TGTGCCAACACCCGACAGGTCGGCAATGAGCAGTTCTTC,CANTRQVGNEQFF
TRBV10-1,TRBD1,TRBJ2-7,NA,TGCGCCAGCAGTGCGCGCCCCGGGACAGGGCCCTACGAGCAGTACTTC,CASSARPGTGPYEQYF
TRBV20-1,NA,TRBJ2-5,NA,TGCAGTGCTGGAGCTACCCAAGAGACCCAGTACTTC,CSAGATQETQYF
TRBV7-9,NA,TRBJ2-3,medium-sized,TGTGCCAGCAGCGAGGACAGAGACAGCACAGATACGCAGTATTTT,CASSEDRDSTDTQYF
TRBV7-2,NA,TRBJ2-7,NA,TGTGCCAGCAGCCTAGGACTCATTTCCTCCTACGAGCAGTACTTC,CASSLGLISSYEQYF
TRBV7-3,TRBD1,TRBJ1-3,medium-sized,TGTGCCAGCAGCTTAACGGGAGGGACAGCTGGAAACACCATATATTTT,CASSLTGGTAGNTIYF
TRBV4-1,NA,TRBJ2-3,NA,TGCGCCAGCAGCCAAGTTCCCCTGCGAAAAGATACGCAGTATTTT,CASSQVPLRKDTQYF
TRBV30,TRBD1,TRBJ2-3,medium-sized,TGTGCCTGGAGCAAGGGGGCGGTGACAGATACGCAGTATTTT,CAWSKGAVTDTQYF
TRBV27,NA,TRBJ1-5,once,TGTGCCAGCAGTTCCCTCGGGACTTTGGGCAATCAGCCCCAGCATTTT,CASSSLGTLGNQPQHF
TRBV3-1,NA,TRBJ1-5,medium-sized,TGTGCCAGCAGCCAAGGGGGGGGTAGCAATCAGCCCCAGCATTTT,CASSQGGGSNQPQHF
TRBV15,TRBD1,TRBJ1-2,NA,TGTGCCACCAGCAGAGACCTCGCCCGGGACAGGGTTGGTGGCTACACCTTC,CATSRDLARDRVGGYTF
TRBV21-1,NA,TRBJ2-4,medium-sized,TGTGCCAGCAGCAATAGTGAGGCGAGGGACAGAAAAAACATTCAGTACTTC,CASSNSEARDRKNIQYF
TRBV11-2,NA,TRBJ2-4,few,TGTGCCAGCAGCTTAAGGCAAAGTCGACTAGCCAAAAACATTCAGTACTTC,CASSLRQSRLAKNIQYF
TRBV5-5,NA,TRBJ2-3,NA,TGTGCCAGCAGCTCATTTGACAGTACAGATACGCAGTATTTT,CASSSFDSTDTQYF
TRBV29-1,NA,TRBJ2-2,NA,TGCAGCGTTATGTGGGACAACCCGAACACCGGGGAGCTGTTTTTT,CSVMWDNPNTGELFF
TRBV10-3,TRBD2,TRBJ2-5,few,TGTGCCATCAGTCCTGGGACTAGCGGTAAAGAGACCCAGTACTTC,CAISPGTSGKETQYF
TRBV9,NA,TRBJ1-4,NA,TGTGCCAGCAGCGCCTGGCCAGCAACTAATGAAAAACTGTTTTTT,CASSAWPATNEKLFF
TRBV19,NA,TRBJ2-7,NA,TGTGCCAGTAGTATAAAAGGTCTTGCCGGACACAAACCCCCCTACGAGCAGTACTTC,CASSIKGLAGHKPPYEQYF
TRBV30,NA,TRBJ1-1,few,TGTGCCTGGAGGGGACGGCCTAGGACTGAAGCTTTCTTT,CAWRGRPRTEAFF
TRBV10-1,NA,TRBJ2-1,NA,TGCGCCAGCAGGAAGGGGGGCCTGACCTACAATGAGCAGTTCTTC,CASRKGGLTYNEQFF
TRBV7-9,NA,TRBJ1-2,few,TGTGCCAGCACCGGAGGGGGTACTAACTATGGCTACACCTTC,CASTGGGTNYGYTF
TRBV28,TRBD1,TRBJ2-1,many,TGTGCCAGTGACAGGGAAGGGTTAAATGAGCAGTTCTTC,CASDREGLNEQFF
TRBV7-3,TRBD2,TRBJ2-3,NA,TGTGCCAGCAGCTCACGGACTAGCTTGGATACGCAGTATTTT,CASSSRTSLDTQYF
TRBV7-2,TRBD1,TRBJ1-4,NA,TGTGCCAGCAGCCCCCGGGGACAGAATGAAAAACTGTTTTTT,CASSPRGQNEKLFF
TRBV5-1,NA,TRBJ2-7,few,TGCGCCAGCAGCATGGACCTCTCCTACGAGCAGTACTTC,CASSMDLSYEQYF
TRBV29-1,NA,TRBJ2-1,medium-sized,TGCAGCGTTGGGGAAGAGGTGGGTGAGCAGTTCTTC,CSVGEEVGEQFF
TRBV9,NA,TRBJ2-1,NA,TGTGCCAGCAGCCCCATTGGTAGCGGGACAGGAAATGAGCAGTTCTTC,CASSPIGSGTGNEQFF
TRBV2,NA,TRBJ2-7,medium-sized,TGTGCCAGCAGTGAAATATTCTACGAGCAGTACTTC,CASSEIFYEQYF
TRBV7-2,NA,TRBJ2-3,medium-sized,TGTGCCAGCAGCCCACAGTCTAGCACAGATACGCAGTATTTT,CASSPQSSTDTQYF
TRBV7-8,TRBD1,TRBJ1-5,large,TGTGCCAGCACCGCGGGCCGGACAGGGGGCGTCGAGCCCCAGCATTTT,CASTAGRTGGVEPQHF